The 27 T cell receptor beta chains in this list originate from one sample, sequenced in a study of blood T cells in healthy people across ages. Primers used in a second PCR of roughly 6 to 12 cycles were a sample-barcoded 5' primer and a J-beta primer mix. MiXCR, applied by TCRdb to the 5' RACE reads, yields one record per CDR3 protein. Of around 1,000,000 distinct CDR3 sequences in the sample, approximately 38% were seen once. Source material: blood. The origin of the receptors is a man between 18 and 35 years old in good health.

This rearrangement joins TRBV15 to TRBJ2-1, with D hard to call. The J call may be wrong; the DNA end is better matched by TRBJ2-7. Germline assignment: CDR1 LNHNV and CDR2 YYDKDF (reference sequence). The CDR3 has 15 amino acids. CDR3: CATSRSAASYNEQYF. CDR3 coding DNA: TGTGCCACCAGCAGATCAGCCGCCTCCTACAATGAGCAGTACTTC.

The V and J genes are TRBV11-3 and TRBJ2-1, with D hard to call. CDR3 length: 13 residues. CDR1 is SGHNT, CDR2 YENEEA, per germline. Trimming took off 1 base at V and 7 bases at J, with 8 bases between the two ends. CDR3 protein: CASSLGSRNEQFF. Written as DNA, the CDR3 is TGTGCCAGCAGCTTAGGGTCCAGGAATGAGCAGTTCTTC.

Only a few counts were recorded for this clonotype. The chain recombines TRBV6-5 with TRBJ1-2; D is undetermined. Germline CDR1 reads MNHEY; CDR2 reads SVGAGI. Trimming shortened V by 2 bases and J by 4 bases, and 11 bases separated the two germline ends. This CDR3 is built from 14 residues. For the CDR3, the DNA is TGTGCCAGCAGTTACAAGGGTTCCCTCTATGGCTACACCTTC. It encodes CASSYKGSLYGYTF.

A remark on this clonotype: One junction end does not reproduce the germline sequence, and a read error may be involved. The rearrangement joins TRBV3-1 to TRBJ1-6; D is perhaps TRBD1 (5 bases). Germline V gene data show CDR1 as LGHDT and CDR2 as YNNKEL (reference sequence). The length of the CDR3 is 17 residues. This CDR3 reads CASSQDGGNSYNAPLHF. CDR3 DNA: TGTGCCAGCAGCCAAGACGGGGGGAACTCCTATAATGCACCCCTCCACTTT.

CDR3 loop: CSAREGAPTDTQYF. In nucleotides, the CDR3 is TGCAGTGCTAGGGAGGGGGCCCCCACAGATACGCAGTATTTT. This sequence joins TRBV20-1 and TRBJ2-3, with a tentative D call TRBD1 (7 bases). Trimming stripped 3 bases from V and 2 bases from J, with 12 bases between. Germline lookup yields CDR1 DFQATT and CDR2 SNEGSKA (reference sequence). The CDR3 covers 14 residues.

CDR3: CASSIFQGATEAFF. The DNA for the CDR3 is TGTGCCAGCAGCATTTTCCAGGGTGCCACTGAAGCTTTCTTT. This sequence joins TRBV7-2 and TRBJ1-1, with D possibly matching TRBD1 (5 bases). This CDR3 region has 14 residues. The germline V and J ends were trimmed by 5 bases and 4 bases, with 14 bases remaining between them. The V gene's germline CDR1 is SGHTA and CDR2 FQGNSA.

In the case of this clonotype: Relative to the germline gene, one junction end is altered; a read error may explain this. The CDR3 sequence is CACSSRGPLYNEQFF. CDR3 nucleotides: TGCGCCTGCAGCAGTAGGGGTCCCCTCTACAATGAGCAGTTCTTC. The V call is TRBV5-1, the J call TRBJ2-1, with D maybe TRBD1 (5 bases). Looked up from germline, CDR1 is SGHRS and CDR2 is YFSETQ. The CDR3 has 15 residues.

This clonotype has just a few counts. One end of the junction varies from germline; a read error may be responsible. J is TRBJ2-3 and V is TRBV20-1, with no clear D. The CDR3 runs 14 residues. The V gene's germline CDR1 is DFQATT and CDR2 SNEGSKA (reference sequence). The CDR3 is CSARDTASTDTQYF. CDR3 bases: TGCAGTGCTCGAGACACCGCTAGCACAGATACGCAGTATTTT.

The gene calls are TRBV20-1 and TRBJ2-7; 7 bases map to TRBD2. The CDR3 runs to 14 residues. Germline CDR1 is DFQATT and CDR2 is SNEGSKA (reference sequence). The junction had 10 bases not matched to a gene; V was cut back by 2 bases and J by 6 bases. The CDR3 DNA reads as TGCAGTGCTAGATCGTCGGCCTCTAGCGGCGAGCAGTACTTC. As protein: CSARSSASSGEQYF.

A word on this clonotype: Given a much more abundant clone one base away, this may be a read error. V and J are TRBV6-5 and TRBJ2-7; weak D call: TRBD1 (6 bases). The CDR3 loop spans 13 amino acids. Germline-derived CDR1 and CDR2 are MNHEY and SVGAGI. This CDR3 reads CANSYRQGYEQYF. CDR3 in DNA: TGTGCCAACAGTTATCGGCAGGGGTACGAGCAGTACTTC.

The chain links TRBV7-2 to TRBJ1-5; a weak D match, TRBD1 (6 bases). V shed 2 bases and J shed 7 bases, with 15 bases lying between them. Germline loops: CDR1 SGHTA, CDR2 FQGNSA. CDR3 length: 15 amino acids. In DNA form, the CDR3 reads TGTGCCAGCAGCTTATACAGGGCTTCGGAACAGCCCCAGCATTTT. This codes for CASSLYRASEQPQHF.

This clonotype was recorded a few times. The chain links TRBV20-1 to TRBJ1-2; D not certain. From germline, CDR1 is DFQATT and CDR2 SNEGSKA (reference sequence). V lost 0 bases and J lost 5, with 10 bases in between. CDR3 length: 13 residues. The CDR3 protein is CSARDRGRYGYTF. CDR3 DNA sequence: TGCAGTGCTAGAGATCGCGGGAGATATGGCTACACCTTC.

The V and J genes are TRBV20-1 and TRBJ1-1; the D is unclear. Germline V CDR1 and CDR2: DFQATT, SNEGSKA (reference sequence). V gave up 6 bases and J gave up 7 bases, with 12 bases separating them. The CDR3 loop spans 11 amino acids. DNA of the CDR3: TGCAGTGCCACTTATACAGATGAAGCTTTCTTT. This encodes CSATYTDEAFF.

This clonotype was seen a single time. The V call is TRBV12-3 or TRBV12-4, the J call TRBJ1-6; TRBD1 matches 7 bases. The V segment lost 2 bases and the J segment 4 bases; nucleotides outside the gene matches: 5. The CDR3 is 16 residues long. The CDR3 sequence: CASSLRGPAYNSPLHF. CDR3 nucleotides: TGTGCCAGCAGTTTAAGGGGGCCTGCTTATAATTCACCCCTCCACTTT.

The chain links TRBV7-2 to TRBJ2-1; 8 nucleotides line up with TRBD2. From germline, CDR1 is SGHTA and CDR2 FQGNSA. The CDR3 sequence is 20 residues long. The ends lost 5 bases at V and 1 base at J; junction bases unmatched: 19. CDR3 nucleotide sequence: TGTGCCAGCAGCCGACCTCGGTCAGGGCGGGGGGAGGATTCCTACAATGAGCAGTTCTTC. Protein sequence: CASSRPRSGRGEDSYNEQFF.

In DNA form, the CDR3 reads TGTGCCACCAGTGATCCCTTAGACGGGACAAGTGGCCAAGAGACCCAGTACTTC. This translates into CATSDPLDGTSGQETQYF. This chain uses TRBV24-1 with TRBJ2-5; a possible D gene is TRBD1 (6 bases). Germline CDR1 is KGHDR and CDR2 is SFDVKD. Deletions cut 3 bases from V and 1 base from J, with 20 bases between. The CDR3 loop spans 18 amino acids.

V is TRBV4-3 and J is TRBJ2-3; 11 bases are a match to TRBD2. V trimming: 8 bases; J trimming: 4 bases; junction bases outside the gene matches: 11. This CDR3 contains 16 residues. The germline V gene encodes CDR1 LGHNA and CDR2 YSLEER. As DNA, the CDR3 is TGCGCCAGCGCCCGCGGTCTAGCGGGGGGCGCAGATACGCAGTATTTT. Protein: CASARGLAGGADTQYF.

This clonotype was found a few times. CDR3 nucleotides: TGTGCCAGCAGTAGTAAGGACAGGGAGGACTACTCTTCTAGCACAGATACGCAGTATTTT. Its protein product is CASSSKDREDYSSSTDTQYF. The rearrangement joins TRBV27 to TRBJ2-3; 8 positions agree with TRBD1. This CDR3 has 20 amino acids. Germline V CDR1 and CDR2: MNHEY, SMNVEV (reference sequence). Trimming cost V 5 bases and J 0 bases; bases outside gene matches: 19.

V usage is TRBV29-1 and J usage is TRBJ1-1; 8 nucleotides agree with TRBD1. Unmatched junction bases numbered 9, after V lost 7 bases and J lost 5 bases. CDR1 is SQVTM and CDR2 is ANQGSEA in the germline V gene. The CDR3 extends over 13 amino acids. CDR3 coding DNA: TGCAGCGCAGAGACAGGGGCTGGGACTGAAGCTTTCTTT. This codes for CSAETGAGTEAFF. The entire variable domain, with the rest obtained from reference TRBV29-1 and TRBJ1-1, is as follows: SAVISQKPSRDICQRGTSLTIQCQVDSQVTMMFWYRQQPGQSLTLIATANQGSEATYESGFVIDKFPISRPNLTFSTLTVSNMSPEDSSIYLCSAETGAGTEAFFGQGTRLTVV.

This chain links TRBV5-1 with TRBJ1-5; D unresolved. Trimming took 5 bases from V and 0 from J, leaving 12 bases between them. Per the germline V gene, CDR1 is SGHRS and CDR2 is YFSETQ. The length of the CDR3 is 15 residues. The CDR3 is CASREGGYSNQPQHF. The CDR3 DNA follows: TGCGCCAGCAGGGAGGGTGGGTATAGCAATCAGCCCCAGCATTTT.

The chain recombines TRBV20-1 with TRBJ1-4, with no clear D. Germline V gives CDR1 DFQATT, CDR2 SNEGSKA (reference sequence). The CDR3 covers 15 residues. With 0 bases removed from V and 0 bases from J, the gap between germline ends came to 8 bases. Here the CDR3 DNA reads TGCAGTGCTAGAGAAGCTGGCTCAACTAATGAAAAACTGTTTTTT. It yields the protein CSAREAGSTNEKLFF.

The chain has TRBV20-1 and TRBJ1-1; unclear D gene. V was clipped by 6 bases and J by 0 bases, with 14 bases between them. The CDR3 length is 14 residues. Germline V lookup: CDR1 DFQATT, CDR2 SNEGSKA (reference sequence). The CDR3 sequence is CSALRGGLNTEAFF. DNA for the CDR3: TGCAGTGCCCTTCGTGGAGGGCTGAACACTGAAGCTTTCTTT.

Only a few counts were recorded for this clonotype. This chain joins TRBV4-3 and TRBJ2-4; 8 positions agree with TRBD1. The J call may be incorrect, as the DNA end agrees better with TRBJ2-7. Per the germline V gene, CDR1 is LGHNA and CDR2 is YSLEER. The CDR3 length is 13 residues. CDR3 sequence reads: CASSQRQGSEQYF. The CDR3 DNA reads TGCGCCAGCAGCCAAAGACAGGGGAGCGAGCAGTACTTC.

This clonotype was seen only a few times. This chain connects TRBV4-1 to TRBJ1-1, with D unresolved. Germline CDR1 is MGHRA and CDR2 is YSYEKL. CDR3 size: 13 residues. The germline V and J ends were trimmed by 0 bases and 4 bases, with 6 bases remaining between them. In nucleotides, the CDR3 is TGCGCCAGCAGCCAAGAAGTGCTCACTGAAGCTTTCTTT. As protein: CASSQEVLTEAFF.

The chain has TRBV20-1 and TRBJ2-2; weak D call: TRBD2 (5 bases). CDR3 length equals 17 residues. The germline V gene encodes CDR1 DFQATT and CDR2 SNEGSKA (reference sequence). V shed 3 bases and J shed 3 bases, with 20 bases lying between them. CDR3 sequence (DNA): TGCAGTGCTAGGCCCGCTGTCCGGGAATCGGACACCGGGGAGCTGTTTTTT. Translating gives CSARPAVRESDTGELFF.

A few counts support this clonotype. The CDR3 nucleotides are TGCAGTGCTACCGGACTAGAGCAGTTCTTC. Residues: CSATGLEQFF. This chain connects TRBV20-1 to TRBJ2-1, with a weak D call TRBD2 (6 bases). The germline V gene encodes CDR1 DFQATT and CDR2 SNEGSKA (reference sequence). V was clipped by 4 bases and J by 10 bases, with 8 bases between them. The CDR3 is made up of 10 amino acids.

This clonotype has more than one count but fewer than ten. The chain recombines TRBV12-3 or TRBV12-4 with TRBJ1-6, with D possibly being TRBD1 (6 bases). With 6 bases removed from V and 10 bases from J, the gap between germline ends came to 16 bases. CDR3 size: 14 residues. The CDR3 DNA is TGTGCCAGCAGCCCCCTAGGGGGGGTCTCACCCCTCCACTTT. Its translation: CASSPLGGVSPLHF.